The clone carrying this T cell receptor beta chain was found a few times. What it binds is not known. The data stem from a study of T cell responses to AZD1222 COVID-19 vaccine. Study-level points and caveats: Vaccination with two AZD1222 doses was followed by a rise in Spike-specific TCR breadth and depth. Unmutated variant regions are reportedly targeted by nearly half of spike-specific TCRs. Sampling captured repertoires only after the peak T cell response.

The repertoire was sequenced with immunoSEQ multiplex PCR; TCRdb's copy has only in-frame clones and lacks some. The sample consists of about 110,000 clones, roughly 87% of them appearing once. Source: peripheral blood, taken 28 days after the second AZD1222 dose. The TCR originated in an adult who received the AZD1222 COVID-19 vaccine.

CDR3 nucleotide sequence: TGCAGCGTTGATAAAGGGCAGTCCTATGGCTACACCTTC. Translating gives CSVDKGQSYGYTF. The V call is TRBV29-1, the J call TRBJ1-2, with no clear D. This CDR3 has 13 residues. Germline V gives CDR1 SQVTM, CDR2 ANQGSEA. Trimming left V 3 bases short and J 4 bases short, with 12 bases between.